This T cell receptor (beta chain) stems from a study of T cells in Graves' hyperthyroidism and ophthalmopathy. General observations from the study: Most thyroid clonotypes with frequency above 0.001 were detected in blood.

Regions amplified from RNA transcripts were the TCR beta CDR3 regions. The TCR CDR3 was amplified in a first-round RT-PCR using the HTBI primer set. TCRdb analysed the multiplex PCR reads with MiXCR anew, one entry per CDR3 protein. The table has roughly 500,000 distinct CDR3 sequences, around 22% seen once. Regarding this clonotype: What it binds is not known.

Trimming shortened V by 5 bases and J by 4 bases, and 12 bases separated the two germline ends. From germline, CDR1 is MDHEN and CDR2 SYDVKM. The CDR3 loop spans 14 amino acids. Inclusion characteristics of ophthalmopathy patients comprised a Clinical Activity Score of at least 3, a NOSPECS grade of at least 4, and duration under 3 months. Criteria for exclusion of patients were uncontrolled infection, other autoimmune disease, pregnancy or lactation. In making diagnoses, clinical symptoms, serum thyroxine and TRAb, thyroid ultrasound and orbital computed tomography were all used. The chain couples TRBV28 to TRBJ1-3, with D possibly matching TRBD1 (5 bases). Material for sequencing was blood. The receptor was derived from a woman under 40 with Graves' ophthalmopathy. The CDR3 spells CASSAGLGGNTIYF. CDR3 nucleotide sequence: TGTGCCAGCAGTGCGGGGCTTGGCGGAAACACCATATATTTT.